Following are 21 T cell receptor beta chains from one sample sequenced in a study of CD8 T cells in ankylosing spondylitis. Study-wide results and limits: A TCR beta motif made of about 8 highly homologous variants seemed typical of ankylosing spondylitis blood.

These receptors' antigens are unknown. One entry per CDR3 protein results from TCRdb running MiXCR on the 5' RACE reads. The sample includes hundreds of thousands of distinct CDR3 sequences, 12% of them seen just once. The sequenced sample consisted of blood, either unsorted or a sorted T cell fraction (not recorded which). Receptor source: a male donor with ankylosing spondylitis.

This clonotype was seen a few times. This chain connects TRBV4-2 to TRBJ2-2; TRBD1 aligns across 8 bases. From germline, CDR1 is LGHNA and CDR2 YNFKEQ. The CDR3 has 20 amino acids. With V trimmed by 1 base and J by 1 base, 14 bases remained unmatched. CDR3 coding DNA: TGTGCCAGCAGCCAAGCAAATGGACAGGGTCCTTTGAAGAACACCGGGGAGCTGTTTTTT. Its protein product is CASSQANGQGPLKNTGELFF.

The chain employs TRBV5-1 and TRBJ2-7; no clear D. CDR1 and CDR2 (germline): SGHRS, YFSETQ. The CDR3 is 12 residues long. The V gene lost 0 bases and the J gene lost 9 bases, with 10 bases spanning the gap. The CDR3 sequence: CASSLDSPRQYF. The CDR3 DNA sequence: TGCGCCAGCAGCTTGGACAGCCCTAGGCAGTACTTC.

This clonotype occurred many times. The V and J genes are TRBV29-1 and TRBJ1-1; no clear D. The CDR3 loop spans 13 amino acids. V was shortened by 3 bases and J by 0 bases, with 8 bases between the two germline ends. Germline values: CDR1 SQVTM, CDR2 ANQGSEA. CDR3 sequence (DNA): TGCAGCGTTGAGAACCTCCTGAACACTGAAGCTTTCTTT. This gives the protein CSVENLLNTEAFF.

This clonotype was seen at least ten times. The J gene is TRBJ2-3, the V gene TRBV29-1, with a weak D call TRBD2 (5 bases). Trimming took off 5 bases at V and 6 bases at J, with 15 bases between the two ends. Looked up from germline, CDR1 is SQVTM and CDR2 is ANQGSEA. The CDR3 totals 13 residues. The CDR3: CSVNGVTADTQYF. In DNA form, the CDR3 reads TGCAGCGTTAACGGGGTGACGGCGGATACGCAGTATTTT.

This clonotype was found many times. V and J are TRBV5-1 and TRBJ2-1; 11 bases line up with TRBD2. J gave up 8 bases and V 1 base, and 8 bases lay outside the gene matches. The CDR3 totals 16 residues. CDR1 is SGHRS, CDR2 YFSETQ, per germline. CDR3 in amino acids: CASSLSQTSGIDEQFF. For the CDR3, the DNA is TGCGCCAGCAGCTTGTCCCAGACTAGCGGGATCGATGAGCAGTTCTTC.

This clonotype has only a few counts. The J gene is TRBJ2-7, the V gene TRBV28; D tentatively fits TRBD1 or TRBD2 (5 bases each). From germline, CDR1 is MDHEN and CDR2 SYDVKM. Trimming left V 8 bases short and J 4 bases short, with 21 bases between. The CDR3 spans 15 residues. CDR3: CASPPPSGGPYEQYF. Written as DNA, the CDR3 is TGTGCCAGCCCACCGCCCTCTGGGGGACCGTACGAGCAGTACTTC.

This clonotype was seen ten or more times. V and J are TRBV12-3 or TRBV12-4 and TRBJ1-3; D unclear. The germline V and J ends were trimmed by 6 bases and 0 bases, with 21 bases remaining between them. CDR3 length: 18 amino acids. CDR3 amino acids: CASSPLTSPLLSGNTIYF. CDR3 bases: TGTGCCAGCAGCCCTTTGACTTCCCCGCTCCTCTCTGGAAACACCATATATTTT.

The V call is TRBV5-1, the J call TRBJ1-1; weak D call: TRBD1 (5 bases). The V gene lost 0 bases and the J gene lost 6 bases, with 12 bases spanning the gap. This CDR3 has 14 amino acids. Germline V CDR1 and CDR2: SGHRS, YFSETQ. The DNA of the CDR3 is TGCGCCAGCAGCTTGGGGGGGGAGAGATCTGAAGCTTTCTTT. It encodes CASSLGGERSEAFF.

There are many counts of this clonotype. The chain employs TRBV7-2 and TRBJ1-5, with no clear D. Between the trimmed V and J ends, which lost 1 base and 7 bases, there was a span of 11 bases. CDR3 size: 14 residues. Germline CDR1 SGHTA, CDR2 FQGNSA. The chain's CDR3 is CASSLGRKGQPQHF. CDR3 sequence (DNA): TGTGCCAGCAGCTTAGGGCGGAAAGGGCAGCCCCAGCATTTT. Drawing the rest from reference TRBV7-2 and TRBJ1-5, the complete variable domain is GAGVSQSPSNKVTEKGKDVELRCDPISGHTALYWYRQSLGQGLEFLIYFQGNSAPDKSGLPSDRFSAERTGGSVSTLTIQRTQQEDSAVYLCASSLGRKGQPQHFGDGTRLSIL.

The rearrangement joins TRBV7-9 to TRBJ2-1; 8 bases align to TRBD1. Germline V gene sequence: CDR1 SEHNR, CDR2 FQNEAQ (reference sequence). V was clipped by 1 base and J by 15 bases; unmatched bases: 5. The CDR3 has 12 amino acids. In nucleotides, the CDR3 is TGTGCCAGCAGCTTAGTAACAGGGGGTCTGTTCTTC. Translation gives CASSLVTGGLFF.

The rearrangement links TRBV5-1 to TRBJ2-6; D not resolved. The V end was cut by 2 bases, the J end by 2 bases, with 8 bases between. The CDR3 loop spans 15 amino acids. The germline V gene encodes CDR1 SGHRS and CDR2 YFSETQ. The CDR3 DNA follows: TGCGCCAGCAGCTTTACGGCAACTGGGGCCAACGTCCTGACTTTC. This codes for CASSFTATGANVLTF.

This clonotype was observed many times. The genes are TRBV20-1 and TRBJ2-1, with D hard to call. Germline values: CDR1 DFQATT, CDR2 SNEGSKA (reference sequence). Trimming stripped 1 base from V and 4 bases from J, with 20 bases between. This CDR3 contains 17 residues. CDR3 region: CSARVGPARSVYNEQFF. CDR3 nucleotides: TGCAGTGCTAGAGTGGGTCCAGCGCGATCGGTTTACAATGAGCAGTTCTTC.

This chain joins TRBV27 and TRBJ2-3; possible D gene TRBD2, 6 bases. Per the germline V gene, CDR1 is MNHEY and CDR2 is SMNVEV (reference sequence). The CDR3 contains 16 residues. The V end was cut by 6 bases, the J end by 4 bases, with 20 bases between. The DNA of the CDR3 is TGTGCCAGCAGCCCTCGACTAGAGTGGGTCCCAGATACGCAGTATTTT. Amino acid sequence: CASSPRLEWVPDTQYF.

The V gene is TRBV29-1, the J gene TRBJ1-2; D may be TRBD1 (5 bases). There are 14 residues in the CDR3. V was cut by 6 bases and J by 6 bases, with 20 bases left in between. Per germline, CDR1 SQVTM and CDR2 ANQGSEA. The CDR3 loop is CSVAGPNRGNGYTF. As DNA, the CDR3 is TGCAGCGTCGCCGGGCCCAATAGGGGAAATGGCTACACCTTC.

In its sample, this clonotype was seen a few times. This chain uses TRBV27 with TRBJ1-3, with 7 bases lining up with TRBD1. Germline lookup yields CDR1 MNHEY and CDR2 SMNVEV (reference sequence). The V gene end was trimmed by 2 bases and the J gene end by 0 bases; junction bases not matched to a gene: 10. This CDR3 region has 18 residues. The CDR3 DNA follows: TGTGCCAGCAGTTTACACAGGGGAAGGGGTTTCTCTGGAAACACCATATATTTT. Protein: CASSLHRGRGFSGNTIYF.

The V gene is TRBV20-1, the J gene TRBJ1-3; possibly TRBD1 for D (6 bases). The V gene lost 2 bases and the J gene lost 4 bases, with 15 bases spanning the gap. The CDR3 length is 15 residues. Germline V CDR1 and CDR2: DFQATT, SNEGSKA (reference sequence). Here the CDR3 DNA reads TGCAGTGCTAGACCCGGCGACAGGATAGGAAACACCATATATTTT. This codes for CSARPGDRIGNTIYF.

J is TRBJ2-7 and V is TRBV20-1; tentative D call: TRBD2 (6 bases). The CDR3 length is 17 residues. The germline V and J ends were trimmed by 3 bases and 6 bases, with 27 bases remaining between them. CDR1 and CDR2 from the germline V gene are DFQATT and SNEGSKA (reference sequence). CDR3 sequence: CSARGTGPAGGRREQYF. CDR3 bases: TGCAGTGCTAGGGGCACGGGTCCAGCGGGCGGCCGGCGCGAGCAGTACTTC.

This clonotype was seen a handful of times. This chain uses TRBV29-1 with TRBJ1-2, with D uncertain. CDR3 length: 12 residues. V was pared by 5 bases and J by 2 bases, with 9 bases between. Germline loops: CDR1 SQVTM, CDR2 ANQGSEA. CDR3: CSVRAGNYGYTF. The CDR3 coding sequence is TGCAGCGTTAGAGCGGGGAACTATGGCTACACCTTC.

This clonotype was detected many times. CDR3 coding DNA: TGTGCCAGCAGTTACACCCGGGACAGGGGACCTGAAGCTTTCTTT. It encodes CASSYTRDRGPEAFF. V gene TRBV6-2 or TRBV6-3 combines with J gene TRBJ1-1, with TRBD1 identical over 10 bases. J was trimmed by 6 bases and V by 2 bases; bases with no gene match: 6. The germline V gene encodes CDR1 MNHEY and CDR2 SVGEGT. The CDR3 has 15 residues.

This clonotype has only a few counts. The gene calls are TRBV3-1 and TRBJ2-5; 11 bases are shared with TRBD1. This CDR3 comprises 16 residues. Germline values: CDR1 LGHDT, CDR2 YNNKEL (reference sequence). After removal of 1 base from V and 6 bases from J, the junction contained 7 bases not matched to a gene. Here the CDR3 reads CASSQGRTGGMKTQYF. CDR3 sequence (DNA): TGTGCCAGCAGCCAAGGACGGACAGGGGGCATGAAGACCCAGTACTTC.

In this sample, this clonotype turned up a few times. The rearrangement joins TRBV7-3 to TRBJ2-2, with D uncertain. V dropped 5 bases and J dropped 0 bases, with 13 bases sitting between them. Per germline, CDR1 SGHTA and CDR2 FQGTGA. The CDR3 loop spans 16 amino acids. Here the CDR3 DNA reads TGTGCCAGCAGCCTGAACCCCCTCCCGAACACCGGGGAGCTGTTTTTT. Encoded protein: CASSLNPLPNTGELFF. Full variable domain (rest looked up from reference TRBV7-3 and TRBJ2-2): GAGVSQTPSNKVTEKGKYVELRCDPISGHTALYWYRQSLGQGPEFLIYFQGTGAADDSGLPNDRFFAVRPEGSVSTLKIQRTERGDSAVYLCASSLNPLPNTGELFFGEGSRLTVL.